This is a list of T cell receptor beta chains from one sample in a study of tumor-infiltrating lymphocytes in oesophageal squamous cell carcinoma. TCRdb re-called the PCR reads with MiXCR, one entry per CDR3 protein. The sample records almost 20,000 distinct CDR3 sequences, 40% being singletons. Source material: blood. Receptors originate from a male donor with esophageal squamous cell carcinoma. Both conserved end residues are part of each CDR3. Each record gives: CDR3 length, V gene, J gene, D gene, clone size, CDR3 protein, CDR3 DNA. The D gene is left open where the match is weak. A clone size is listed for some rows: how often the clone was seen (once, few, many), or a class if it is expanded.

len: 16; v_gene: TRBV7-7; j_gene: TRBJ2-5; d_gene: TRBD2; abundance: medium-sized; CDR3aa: CASSPSPTSGQETQYF; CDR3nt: TGTGCTAGCAGCCCCTCCCCGACTAGCGGCCAAGAGACCCAGTACTTC
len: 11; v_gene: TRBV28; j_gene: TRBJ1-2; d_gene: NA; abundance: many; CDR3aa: CASSPGYGYTF; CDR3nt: TGTGCCAGCAGCCCAGGGTATGGCTACACCTTC
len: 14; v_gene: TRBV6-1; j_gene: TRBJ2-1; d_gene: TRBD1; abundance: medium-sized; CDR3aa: CASSSQTGGNEQFF; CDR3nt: TGTGCCAGCAGTTCCCAGACAGGGGGCAATGAGCAGTTCTTC
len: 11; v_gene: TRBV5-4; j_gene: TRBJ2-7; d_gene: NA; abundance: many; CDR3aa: CASSLAHEQYF; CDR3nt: TGTGCCAGCAGCTTGGCGCATGAGCAGTACTTC
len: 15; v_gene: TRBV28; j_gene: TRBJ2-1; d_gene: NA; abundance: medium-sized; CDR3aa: CASSRRDGTYNEQFF; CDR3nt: TGTGCCAGCAGCCGCCGGGACGGTACCTACAATGAGCAGTTCTTC
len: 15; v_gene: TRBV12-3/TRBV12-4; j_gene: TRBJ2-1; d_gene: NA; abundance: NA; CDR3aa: CASSPDQVRYNEQFF; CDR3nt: TGTGCCAGCAGTCCCGACCAAGTGAGATACAATGAGCAGTTCTTC
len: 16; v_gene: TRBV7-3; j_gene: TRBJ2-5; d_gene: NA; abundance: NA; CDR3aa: CASSPRGGAGGETQYF; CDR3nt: TGTGCCAGCAGCCCAAGGGGCGGGGCCGGAGGAGAGACCCAGTACTTC
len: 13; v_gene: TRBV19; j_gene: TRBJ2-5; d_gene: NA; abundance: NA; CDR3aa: CASSMVTGETQYF; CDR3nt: TGTGCCAGTAGTATGGTGACGGGGGAGACCCAGTACTTC
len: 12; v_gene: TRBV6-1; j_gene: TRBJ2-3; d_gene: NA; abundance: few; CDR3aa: CASSEWGTTQYF; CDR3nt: TGTGCCAGCAGTGAATGGGGTACTACGCAGTATTTT
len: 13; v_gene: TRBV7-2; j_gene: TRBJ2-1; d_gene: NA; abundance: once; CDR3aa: CASSLGLLDEQFF; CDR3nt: TGTGCCAGCAGCTTAGGGCTTTTGGATGAGCAGTTCTTC
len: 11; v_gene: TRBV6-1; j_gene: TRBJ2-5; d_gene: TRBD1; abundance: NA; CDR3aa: CASARTGLYYF; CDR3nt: TGTGCCAGCGCTAGGACAGGACTCTACTACTTC
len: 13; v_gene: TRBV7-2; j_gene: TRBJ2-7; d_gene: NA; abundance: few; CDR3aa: CASSLELSYEQYF; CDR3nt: TGTGCCAGCAGCTTAGAGTTATCCTACGAGCAGTACTTC
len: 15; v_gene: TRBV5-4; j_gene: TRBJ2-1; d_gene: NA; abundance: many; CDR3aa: CASSFGIITYNEQFF; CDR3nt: TGTGCCAGCAGCTTCGGGATCATTACCTACAATGAGCAGTTCTTC
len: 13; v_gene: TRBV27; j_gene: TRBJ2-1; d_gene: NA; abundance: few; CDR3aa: CASSSAGSNEQFF; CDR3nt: TGTGCCAGCAGTTCCGCAGGTTCAAATGAGCAGTTCTTC
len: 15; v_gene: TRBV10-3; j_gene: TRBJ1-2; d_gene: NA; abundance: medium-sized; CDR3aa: CAISDQLPANYGYTF; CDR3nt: TGTGCCATCAGTGACCAGCTCCCAGCTAACTATGGCTACACCTTC
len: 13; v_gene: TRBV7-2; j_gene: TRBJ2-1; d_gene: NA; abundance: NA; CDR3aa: CASSLNRLGEQFF; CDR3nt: TGTGCCAGCAGCCTAAACCGCCTCGGTGAGCAGTTCTTC
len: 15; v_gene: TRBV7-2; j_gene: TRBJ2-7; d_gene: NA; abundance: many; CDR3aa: CASSLGRERSYEQYF; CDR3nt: TGTGCCAGCAGCTTAGGTCGGGAACGGTCCTACGAGCAGTACTTC
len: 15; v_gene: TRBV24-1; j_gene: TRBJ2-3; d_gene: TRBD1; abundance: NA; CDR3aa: CATSDRTGAGDTQYF; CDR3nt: TGTGCCACCAGTGACAGGACAGGGGCAGGGGATACGCAGTATTTT
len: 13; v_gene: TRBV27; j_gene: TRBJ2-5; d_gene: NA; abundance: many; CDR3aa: CASSLTLADEQYF; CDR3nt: TGTGCCAGCAGTTTGACTTTGGCAGATGAGCAGTACTTC
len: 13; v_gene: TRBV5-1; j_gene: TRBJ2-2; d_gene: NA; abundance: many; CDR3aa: CASSLANTGELFF; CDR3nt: TGCGCCAGCAGCTTGGCGAACACCGGGGAGCTGTTTTTT
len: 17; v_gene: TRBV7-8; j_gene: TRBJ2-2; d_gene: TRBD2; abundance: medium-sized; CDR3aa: CASAPEGLAANTGELFF; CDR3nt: TGTGCCAGCGCCCCGGAGGGCCTAGCGGCGAACACCGGGGAGCTGTTTTTT
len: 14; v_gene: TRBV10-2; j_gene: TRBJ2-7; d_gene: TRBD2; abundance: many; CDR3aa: CASSELRGAYEQYF; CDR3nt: TGCGCCAGCAGTGAGCTCCGGGGGGCCTACGAGCAGTACTTC
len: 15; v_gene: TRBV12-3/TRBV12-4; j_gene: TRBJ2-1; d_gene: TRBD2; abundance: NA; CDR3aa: CASSLGSGSYNEQFF; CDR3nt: TGTGCCAGCAGTTTGGGTAGCGGGTCCTACAATGAGCAGTTCTTC
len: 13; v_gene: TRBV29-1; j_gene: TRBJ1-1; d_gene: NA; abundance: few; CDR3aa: CSVRDQLDTEAFF; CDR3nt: TGCAGCGTTAGGGATCAGCTAGACACTGAAGCTTTCTTT
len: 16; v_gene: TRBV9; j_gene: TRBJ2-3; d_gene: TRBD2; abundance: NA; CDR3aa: CASSGSSGEATDTQYF; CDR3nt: TGTGCCAGCAGCGGTTCTAGCGGGGAGGCCACAGATACGCAGTATTTT
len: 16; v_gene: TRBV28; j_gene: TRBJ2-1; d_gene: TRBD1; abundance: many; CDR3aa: CASSHQGQVIYNEQFF; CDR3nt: TGTGCCAGCAGCCACCAAGGACAGGTCATCTACAATGAGCAGTTCTTC
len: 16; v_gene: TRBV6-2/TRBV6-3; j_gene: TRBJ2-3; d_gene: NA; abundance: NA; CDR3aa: CASSRGTLVITDTQYF; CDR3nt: TGTGCCAGCAGTAGGGGGACCTTGGTTATCACAGATACGCAGTATTTT
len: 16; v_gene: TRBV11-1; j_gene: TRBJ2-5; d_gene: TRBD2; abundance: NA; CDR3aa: CVSSLDVAGGTDTQYF; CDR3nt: TGTGTCAGCAGCTTAGACGTAGCGGGGGGCACAGATACGCAGTACTTC
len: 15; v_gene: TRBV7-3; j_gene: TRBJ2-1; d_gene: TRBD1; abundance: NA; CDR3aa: CASSFTGQGIGEQFF; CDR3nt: TGTGCCAGCAGCTTTACCGGACAGGGTATAGGTGAGCAGTTCTTC
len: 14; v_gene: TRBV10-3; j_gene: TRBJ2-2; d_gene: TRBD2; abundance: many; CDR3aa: CAINAGGTTGELFF; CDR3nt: TGTGCCATCAACGCGGGAGGGACCACCGGGGAGCTGTTTTTT
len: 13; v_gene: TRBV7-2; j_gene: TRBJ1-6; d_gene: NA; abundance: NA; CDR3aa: CASSFEGNSPLHF; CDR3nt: TGTGCCAGCAGCTTTGAGGGGAATTCACCCCTCCACTTT
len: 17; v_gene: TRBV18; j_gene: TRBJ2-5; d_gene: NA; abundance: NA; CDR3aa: CASSPLASIFTKETQYF; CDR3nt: TGTGCCAGCTCACCACTTGCGTCGATCTTCACTAAGGAGACCCAGTACTTC
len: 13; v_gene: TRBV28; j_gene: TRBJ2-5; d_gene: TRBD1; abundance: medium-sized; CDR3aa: CASSGQGAETQYF; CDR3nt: TGTGCCAGCAGTGGACAGGGGGCTGAGACCCAGTACTTC
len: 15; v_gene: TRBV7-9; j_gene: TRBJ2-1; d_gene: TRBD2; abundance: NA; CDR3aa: CASSFGLAGGKEQFF; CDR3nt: TGTGCCAGCAGCTTCGGACTAGCGGGAGGAAAGGAGCAGTTCTTC
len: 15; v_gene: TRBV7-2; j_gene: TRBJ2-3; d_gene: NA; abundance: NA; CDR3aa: CASSLVGGFADTQYF; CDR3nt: TGTGCCAGCAGCTTAGTAGGCGGGTTTGCAGATACGCAGTATTTT
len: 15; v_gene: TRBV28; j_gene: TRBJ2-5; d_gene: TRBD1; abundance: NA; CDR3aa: CASSLDRVAYNEQYF; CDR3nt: TGTGCCAGCAGCTTAGACAGGGTGGCCTACAATGAGCAGTACTTC
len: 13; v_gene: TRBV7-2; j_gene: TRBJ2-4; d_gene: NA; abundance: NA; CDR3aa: CASSLFPENIQYF; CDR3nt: TGTGCCAGCAGCTTGTTCCCGGAGAACATTCAGTACTTC
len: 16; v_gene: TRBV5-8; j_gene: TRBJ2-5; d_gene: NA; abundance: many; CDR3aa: CASSLSFQGRYNEQYF; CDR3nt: TGTGCCAGCAGCTTGTCTTTCCAGGGGCGCTACAATGAGCAGTACTTC
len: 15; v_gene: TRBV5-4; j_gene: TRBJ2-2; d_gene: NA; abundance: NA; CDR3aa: CASSFGVRNTGELFF; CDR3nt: TGTGCCAGCAGCTTCGGGGTTAGGAACACCGGGGAGCTGTTTTTT
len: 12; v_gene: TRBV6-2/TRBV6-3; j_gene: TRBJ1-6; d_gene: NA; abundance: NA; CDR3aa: CASSYGNSPLHF; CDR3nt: TGTGCCAGCAGTTACGGGAATTCACCCCTCCACTTT
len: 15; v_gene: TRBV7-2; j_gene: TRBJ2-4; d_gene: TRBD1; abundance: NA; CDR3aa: CASSLQQGAQGELYF; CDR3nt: TGTGCCAGCAGTCTACAACAGGGGGCGCAAGGGGAGCTGTACTTC
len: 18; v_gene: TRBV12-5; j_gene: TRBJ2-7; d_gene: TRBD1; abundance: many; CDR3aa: CASGLPGQAYQSSYEQYF; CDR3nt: TGTGCTAGTGGTCTACCCGGACAGGCCTACCAAAGCTCCTACGAGCAGTACTTC
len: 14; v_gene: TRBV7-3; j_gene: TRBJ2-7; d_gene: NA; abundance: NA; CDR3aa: CAHRGGPHSYEQYF; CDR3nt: TGTGCCCACCGAGGGGGACCGCACTCCTACGAGCAGTACTTC
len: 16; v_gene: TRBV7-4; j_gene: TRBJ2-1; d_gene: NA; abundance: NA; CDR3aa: CASSSRLQMGYNEQFF; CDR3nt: TGTGCCAGCAGCTCACGACTCCAAATGGGCTACAATGAGCAGTTCTTC
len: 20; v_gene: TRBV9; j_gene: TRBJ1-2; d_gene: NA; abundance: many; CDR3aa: CASSVAVFPSRDGRLEGYTF; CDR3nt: TGTGCCAGCAGCGTAGCCGTTTTCCCTTCTAGGGACGGCCGGCTGGAAGGCTACACCTTC
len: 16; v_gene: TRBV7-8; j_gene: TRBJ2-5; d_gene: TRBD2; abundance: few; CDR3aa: CASSFPGLAGGETQYF; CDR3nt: TGTGCCAGCAGCTTCCCGGGACTAGCGGGAGGAGAGACCCAGTACTTC
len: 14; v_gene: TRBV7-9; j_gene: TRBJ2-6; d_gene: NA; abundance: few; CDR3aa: CASSGGFFANVLTF; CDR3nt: TGTGCCAGCAGCGGTGGATTTTTCGCCAACGTCCTGACTTTC
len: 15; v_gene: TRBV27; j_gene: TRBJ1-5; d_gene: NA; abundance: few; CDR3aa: CASSLFQGSNQPQHF; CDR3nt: TGTGCCAGCAGTTTATTCCAGGGTTCCAATCAGCCCCAGCATTTT
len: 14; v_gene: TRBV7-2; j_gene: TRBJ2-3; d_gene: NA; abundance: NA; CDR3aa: CASSPRTVADTQYF; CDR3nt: TGTGCCAGCAGCCCCCGGACTGTGGCCGATACGCAGTATTTT
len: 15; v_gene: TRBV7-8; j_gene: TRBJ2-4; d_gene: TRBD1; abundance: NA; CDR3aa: CASSWGTGGLNIQYF; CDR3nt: TGTGCCAGCAGCTGGGGGACAGGGGGATTAAACATTCAGTACTTC
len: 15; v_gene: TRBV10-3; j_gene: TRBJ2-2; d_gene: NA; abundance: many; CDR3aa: CAISVGTPGTGELFF; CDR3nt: TGTGCCATCAGTGTTGGGACCCCGGGGACCGGGGAGCTGTTTTTT
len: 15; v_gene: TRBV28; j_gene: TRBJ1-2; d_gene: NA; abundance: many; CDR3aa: CASSSTGGPFYGYTF; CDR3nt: TGTGCCAGCAGTTCGACAGGAGGTCCCTTCTATGGCTACACCTTC
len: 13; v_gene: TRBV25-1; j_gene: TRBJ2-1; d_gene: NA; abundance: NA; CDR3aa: CASVEYGNNEQFF; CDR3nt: TGTGCCAGCGTAGAATATGGGAACAATGAGCAGTTCTTC
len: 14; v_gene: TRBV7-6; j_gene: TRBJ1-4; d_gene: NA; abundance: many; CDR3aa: CASSGASRAEKLFF; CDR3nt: TGTGCCAGCAGCGGGGCCTCAAGAGCCGAAAAACTGTTTTTT
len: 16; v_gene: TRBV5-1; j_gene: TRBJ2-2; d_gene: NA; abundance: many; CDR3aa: CASSLVLVASFGELFF; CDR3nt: TGCGCCAGCAGCTTGGTACTAGTCGCTTCCTTCGGGGAGCTGTTTTTT
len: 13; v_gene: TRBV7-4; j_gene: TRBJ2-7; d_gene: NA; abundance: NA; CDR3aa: CASSSGTHNEQYF; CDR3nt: TGTGCCAGCAGCTCCGGGACTCACAATGAGCAGTACTTC
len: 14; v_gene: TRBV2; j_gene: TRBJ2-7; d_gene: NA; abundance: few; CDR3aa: CASSWSGAFYEQYF; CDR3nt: TGTGCCAGCAGTTGGTCAGGGGCTTTCTACGAGCAGTACTTC
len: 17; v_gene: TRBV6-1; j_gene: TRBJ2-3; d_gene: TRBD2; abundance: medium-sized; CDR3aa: CASSLHRTSGRPDTQYF; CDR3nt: TGTGCCAGCAGCCTTCATCGGACTAGCGGGAGACCAGATACGCAGTATTTT
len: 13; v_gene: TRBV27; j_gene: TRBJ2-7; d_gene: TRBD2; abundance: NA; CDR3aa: CASGSGSSYEQYF; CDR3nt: TGTGCCAGTGGCAGCGGGAGCTCCTACGAGCAGTACTTC
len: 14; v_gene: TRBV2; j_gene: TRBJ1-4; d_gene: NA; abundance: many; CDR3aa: CASSGDSANEKLFF; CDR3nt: TGTGCCAGCAGCGGGGACTCAGCTAATGAAAAACTGTTTTTT